These 26 T cell receptor beta chains share one sample of origin, sequenced in a study of tumor-infiltrating lymphocytes in oesophageal squamous cell carcinoma. A single record per CDR3 protein comes from TCRdb applying MiXCR to the PCR reads. The sample shows 15,000 to 20,000 distinct CDR3 sequences, around 40% of them seen only once. The specimen was esophageal tumor tissue. These receptor sequences come from a male donor with esophageal squamous cell carcinoma.

The rearrangement uses TRBV28 and TRBJ2-7; the D gene is possibly TRBD1 (5 bases). V was cut by 2 bases and J by 2 bases, with 22 bases left in between. The CDR3 extends over 18 amino acids. Germline V gives CDR1 MDHEN, CDR2 SYDVKM. The CDR3 nucleotides read TGTGCCAGCAGTTTAGGGGCCTTCACATATAATCTCACCTACGAGCAGTACTTC. Translated, it gives CASSLGAFTYNLTYEQYF.

V gene TRBV6-1 combines with J gene TRBJ2-7; the D gene is possibly TRBD2 (5 bases). Trimming pared 0 bases from V and 0 bases from J, leaving 6 bases between. The CDR3 has 14 amino acids. The germline CDR1 and CDR2 sequences are MNHNS and SASEGT. CDR3 loop: CASSEAGISYEQYF. The CDR3 nucleotides are TGTGCCAGCAGTGAAGCCGGGATCTCCTACGAGCAGTACTTC.

The chain recombines TRBV7-8 with TRBJ2-5, with TRBD2 as a possible D gene (5 bases). The germline V and J ends were trimmed by 3 bases and 0 bases, with 8 bases remaining between them. Looked up from germline, CDR1 is SGHVS and CDR2 is FQNEAQ. The CDR3 is made up of 14 amino acids. The CDR3 sequence is CASSFRENQETQYF. Written as DNA, the CDR3 is TGTGCCAGCAGCTTCCGGGAAAACCAAGAGACCCAGTACTTC.

The chain has TRBV20-1 and TRBJ2-1; 7 nucleotides match TRBD2. The DNA end lines up better with TRBJ2-7; the J call may be wrong. Germline V gives CDR1 DFQATT, CDR2 SNEGSKA (reference sequence). This CDR3 comprises 13 residues. DNA for the CDR3: TGCAGTGCTATCCGGGACGGGGGGTACGAGCAGTACTTC. It translates to CSAIRDGGYEQYF.

With regard to this clonotype: A much larger clone differs from this one at a single base, so this may be a read error. The chain links TRBV18 to TRBJ2-1; perhaps TRBD2 as D (5 bases). This CDR3 has 11 amino acids. The V gene's germline CDR1 is KGHSH and CDR2 LQKENI. The CDR3 region is CVSSRGMEEFF. CDR3 coding DNA: TGTGTCAGCTCACGAGGCATGGAGGAGTTCTTC.

At least ten counts were recorded for this clonotype. V gene TRBV10-2 combines with J gene TRBJ2-3; 8 positions agree with TRBD2. The CDR3 covers 13 residues. Germline CDR1 WSHSY, CDR2 SAAADI. The V gene end was trimmed by 6 bases and the J gene end by 6 bases; junction bases not matched to a gene: 5. In DNA form, the CDR3 reads TGCGCCAGCAGCCCCGAGCGGGGGGATACGCAGTATTTT. It codes for CASSPERGDTQYF.

In the case of this clonotype: One junction end does not reproduce the germline sequence, and a read error may be involved. The gene calls are TRBV10-3 and TRBJ1-6, with D hard to call. Germline V gene sequence: CDR1 ENHRY, CDR2 SYGVKD. CDR3 length: 16 residues. The CDR3 bases are TGTGCCTTCAGTGATCCGACTAGCGCGAGAGGTTACGAGCAGTACTTT. Translating it yields CAFSDPTSARGYEQYF.

The chain links TRBV7-2 to TRBJ2-3; maybe TRBD2 (5 bases). V lost 5 bases, J lost 7 bases, and 13 bases lay in between. This CDR3 comprises 13 residues. Germline CDR1 SGHTA, CDR2 FQGNSA. In DNA form, the CDR3 reads TGTGCCAGCAGCCCTTTAAACGGGAATACGCAGTATTTT. It codes for CASSPLNGNTQYF.

The chain joins TRBV11-2 to TRBJ2-7, with 8 bases lining up with TRBD2. The DNA end favors TRBJ2-1, so the J call may be wrong. The germline V gene has CDR1 SGHAT and CDR2 FQNNGV. This CDR3 region has 14 residues. The CDR3, as DNA: TGTGCCAGCAGCCGTAGCGGGATGGCCAATGAGCAGTTCTTC. Translation gives CASSRSGMANEQFF.

The V call is TRBV10-3, the J call TRBJ2-4; 11 nucleotides line up with TRBD1. The DNA end is a closer match to TRBJ2-7, so the J assignment may be wrong. CDR1 is ENHRY, CDR2 SYGVKD, per germline. This CDR3 spans 14 amino acids. CDR3 loop: CAISRTGGAYEQYF. DNA of the CDR3: TGTGCCATCAGTCGGACAGGGGGCGCATACGAGCAGTACTTC.

This clonotype has ten or more counts. This sequence joins TRBV6-6 and TRBJ2-7; D possibly corresponds to TRBD1 (6 bases). CDR3 size: 12 residues. With 2 bases removed from V and 6 bases from J, the gap between germline ends came to 8 bases. From germline, CDR1 is MNHNY and CDR2 SVGAGI (reference sequence). The CDR3 loop reads CASSYAGVEQYF. The CDR3 DNA reads as TGTGCCAGCAGTTACGCAGGGGTCGAGCAGTACTTC.

The chain uses TRBV11-1 and TRBJ2-3, with 8 bases lining up with TRBD2. The junction had 10 bases not matched to a gene; V was cut back by 0 bases and J by 5 bases. The CDR3 has 17 amino acids. From germline, CDR1 is SGHAT and CDR2 FQDESV (reference sequence). The CDR3 sequence is CASSLARTGGPQDTQYF. The CDR3 DNA reads as TGTGCCAGCAGCTTAGCGAGGACGGGAGGGCCTCAAGATACGCAGTATTTT.

Concerning this clonotype: Compared with germline, one end of the junction differs, possibly owing to a read error. J is TRBJ2-4 and V is TRBV7-6, with a tentative D call TRBD2 (6 bases). Judging by the DNA end, TRBJ2-1 fits better; the J call may be wrong. CDR1 is SGHVS, CDR2 FNYEAQ, per germline. The CDR3 runs to 13 residues. The CDR3 loop is CASSPGLNNEQFF. CDR3 DNA sequence: TGTGCTAGCAGCCCGGGACTTAACAATGAGCAGTTCTTC.

The chain has TRBV7-3 and TRBJ2-3; 9 bases map to TRBD2. TRBJ2-7 matches the DNA end more closely, so the J call is doubtful. Germline CDR1 reads SGHTA; CDR2 reads FQGTGA. This CDR3 has 15 amino acids. The CDR3 sequence is CASSLERGADNEQYF. CDR3 bases: TGTGCCAGCAGCTTAGAGCGGGGGGCCGATAATGAGCAGTACTTC.

As concerns this clonotype: A junction boundary mismatches the germline segment, possibly from a read error. This sequence joins TRBV11-1 and TRBJ2-3; D remains unclear. Germline V gives CDR1 SGHAT, CDR2 FQDESV (reference sequence). CDR3 size: 12 residues. CDR3 sequence: CASSLASNEQSF. CDR3 coding DNA: TGTGCCAGCAGCTTAGCGTCGAATGAGCAGTCCTTC.

Details on this clonotype: This sequence may be a read error, since a much larger clone differs from it by one base. V and J are TRBV10-3 and TRBJ2-4; TRBD1 matches 8 bases. Judging by the DNA end, TRBJ2-1 fits better; the J call may be wrong. This CDR3 contains 13 residues. Germline V gene sequence: CDR1 ENHRY, CDR2 SYGVKD. CDR3 DNA: TGTGCCACCGAAGGACAGGGCTCCTACGAGCAGTTCTTC. Its translation: CATEGQGSYEQFF.

This clonotype has a count of ten or more. The chain couples TRBV12-3 or TRBV12-4 to TRBJ1-1; 8 nucleotides match TRBD1. There are 16 residues in the CDR3. V lost 3 bases and J lost 5; bases outside the gene matches: 11. The CDR3 loop reads CASSFHQGARTTEAFF. CDR3 in DNA: TGTGCCAGCAGTTTCCACCAGGGGGCACGCACGACTGAAGCTTTCTTT.

As for this clonotype: One end of the junction varies from germline; a read error may be responsible. The chain joins TRBV7-9 to TRBJ2-7; tentatively, D is TRBD1 or TRBD2 (5 bases each). The CDR3 has 13 residues. Germline V lookup: CDR1 SEHNR, CDR2 FQNEAQ (reference sequence). CDR3 sequence (DNA): TGTGCCAGCAGCTTAGCGGGGGTGGGTGAGCCGTACTTC. Protein: CASSLAGVGEPYF.

The chain is built from TRBV7-2 and TRBJ2-3; 10 positions agree with TRBD2. CDR1 SGHTA and CDR2 FQGNSA come from the germline V gene. Losses at the gene ends were 4 bases for V and 1 base for J; bases not matched to a gene: 8. This CDR3 contains 17 residues. The CDR3 DNA reads as TGTGCCAGCAGCTCTTTAGCGGGAGGCAGACGCACAGATACGCAGTATTTT. Amino acids: CASSSLAGGRRTDTQYF.

The table lists this clonotype with many counts. As the CDR3 is not closed by the conserved phenylalanine or tryptophan, this likely results from a read error. The limits of the CDR3 on the DNA are not certain, so only TCRdb's listed CDR3 is given. This chain links TRBV7-2 with TRBJ2-5; the table's D call, TRBD1, was not checked against the DNA. CDR1 and CDR2 from the germline V gene are SGHTA and FQGNSA. The CDR3 has 16 amino acids, counting both end residues. CDR3 sequence reads: CASSSDSYNSPLHFGN.

This clonotype was counted at least ten times. A junction boundary mismatches the germline segment, possibly from a read error. V usage is TRBV28 and J usage is TRBJ2-6; TRBD2 matches 10 bases. Per germline, CDR1 MDHEN and CDR2 SYDVKM. The CDR3 has 12 residues. In nucleotides, the CDR3 is TGTGCCAGCAGTTTAACTAGCGGGACCTTGTTCTTC. This translates into CASSLTSGTLFF.

The chain joins TRBV11-2 to TRBJ2-2, with 7 bases fitting TRBD1. The CDR3 loop spans 16 amino acids. Unmatched junction bases numbered 7, after V lost 1 base and J lost 5 bases. Germline V gene sequence: CDR1 SGHAT, CDR2 FQNNGV. The CDR3 reads CASSLGGQRRTGELFF. As DNA, the CDR3 is TGTGCCAGCAGCTTAGGGGGACAGCGACGAACCGGGGAGCTGTTTTTT.

This clonotype was counted many times. The V gene is TRBV12-3 or TRBV12-4, the J gene TRBJ2-2, with D hard to call. The CDR3 totals 16 residues. V lost 4 bases and J lost 3, with 15 bases in between. The CDR3 DNA reads as TGTGCCAGCAGTTCCCTCGGCGGTGCTCACACCGGGGAGCTGTTTTTT. Protein product: CASSSLGGAHTGELFF.

V and J are TRBV7-3 and TRBJ2-2; 12 nucleotides line up with TRBD2. The CDR3 is 15 residues long. Unmatched junction bases numbered 1, after V lost 2 bases and J lost 6 bases. CDR1 and CDR2 from the germline V gene are SGHTA and FQGTGA. CDR3 residues: CASSLLAGGPGELFF. The CDR3 DNA follows: TGTGCCAGCAGCTTACTAGCGGGAGGGCCCGGGGAGCTGTTTTTT.

By its share, this clonotype is medium-sized. The chain combines TRBV7-9 with TRBJ2-1; 8 positions match TRBD2. This CDR3 is built from 16 residues. CDR1 and CDR2 (germline): SEHNR, FQNEAQ (reference sequence). J was trimmed by 9 bases and V by 1 base; bases with no gene match: 11. CDR3 bases: TGTGCCAGCAGCTTAGATGGGGGACTAGTAGGAGGTGAGCAGTTCTTC. Translating gives CASSLDGGLVGGEQFF.

The V and J genes are TRBV7-2 and TRBJ2-3; no clear D. V dropped 6 bases and J dropped 6 bases, with 16 bases sitting between them. This CDR3 spans 14 amino acids. Germline V gives CDR1 SGHTA, CDR2 FQGNSA. Here the CDR3 reads CASSQRVLWDTQYF. Written as DNA, the CDR3 is TGTGCCAGCAGTCAACGGGTCCTATGGGATACGCAGTATTTT.